This T cell receptor (beta chain) was recovered during a study of human T cells and chemical hapten exposure. As for the study in general: Upper-back patches of 0.01% DPC were read at 6 days.

Time point of the sample: pre-sensitization, week 0. Regarding treatment: therapeutic diphenylcyclopropenone sensitization with weekly scalp DPC. Total RNA extraction was carried out from unfractionated whole blood. People who gave samples had alopecia, were 18 to 70 years old, and were suitable for DPC. TCRdb recomputed calls from the RACE reads with MiXCR, one row per CDR3 protein. This sample has tens of thousands of distinct CDR3 sequences, with around 10% found just once. Trimming removed 6 bases at V and 3 bases at J, with 12 bases between. There are 14 residues in the CDR3. CDR1 MDHEN and CDR2 SYDVKM come from the germline V gene.

Sequencing was performed on whole blood, taken in connection with sensitization to the hapten diphenylcyclopropenone (DPC). The origin of this receptor is a woman in her thirties or forties with alopecia areata. Some clones in this sample may be carry-over from other donors' samples. This sequence joins TRBV28 and TRBJ1-5, with D possibly matching TRBD1 (5 bases). The CDR3 here is CASSPGGSNQPQHF. For the CDR3, the DNA is TGTGCCAGCAGCCCGGGGGGGTCCAATCAGCCCCAGCATTTT.